A single sample gave rise to the 27 T cell receptor beta chains below, sequenced in a study of shared clonotypes between healthy human individuals. Some clones are missing from TCRdb's copy, which holds only in-frame ones; the method was immunoSEQ multiplex PCR. The repertoire includes 1,400,000 or so clones, less than 99% of them detected once, and roughly 0.35% sits in the top ten. The sample was naive CD4+ T cells sorted from blood. As for subset: CD45RA+ positively selected. The origin of the receptors is a man aged 25 to 40 in good health.

Remarks on this clone: Other DNA variants within this sample encode the same CDR3. V and J are TRBV18 and TRBJ2-3, with D possibly matching TRBD1 (6 bases). The CDR3 has 15 amino acids. Between the trimmed V and J ends, which lost 3 bases and 1 base, there was a span of 11 bases. Germline V gene lookup returns CDR1 KGHSH and CDR2 LQKENI. The CDR3 reads CASSPVAGGTDTQYF. The CDR3 nucleotides read TGTGCCAGCTCACCTGTGGCAGGGGGCACAGATACGCAGTATTTT.

The gene calls are TRBV19 and TRBJ2-3; D is unresolved. Germline lookup yields CDR1 LNHDA and CDR2 SQIVND (reference sequence). The CDR3 is 16 amino acids. V lost 8 bases and J 1 base, leaving 19 bases between the germline ends. The CDR3 DNA reads as TGTGCCAGTGGGCTTACAACCGAATACCGCACAGATACGCAGTATTTT. Translating gives CASGLTTEYRTDTQYF.

The genes are TRBV7-2 and TRBJ2-7, with TRBD2 matching over 11 bases. Germline assignment: CDR1 SGHTA and CDR2 FQGNSA. This CDR3 spans 15 amino acids. V trimming: 5 bases; J trimming: 0 bases; junction bases outside the gene matches: 3. The CDR3 nucleotides are TGTGCCAGCAGCCCCCTAGCGGGAGGCTCCTACGAGCAGTACTTC. Its protein product is CASSPLAGGSYEQYF.

This chain joins TRBV6-1 and TRBJ2-7; D ambiguous. This CDR3 is built from 16 residues. Trimming shortened V by 4 bases and J by 2 bases, and 18 bases separated the two germline ends. Germline lookup yields CDR1 MNHNS and CDR2 SASEGT. This CDR3 reads CASSAGQTSVTYEQYF. CDR3 DNA sequence: TGTGCCAGCAGTGCGGGCCAAACCAGCGTCACCTACGAGCAGTACTTC.

The chain carries TRBV27 and TRBJ1-4, with no clear D. The CDR3 covers 15 residues. Germline CDR1 reads MNHEY; CDR2 reads SMNVEV (reference sequence). V was cut by 5 bases and J by 5 bases, with 15 bases left in between. CDR3 protein: CASSRIRASNEKLFF. CDR3 coding DNA: TGTGCCAGCAGTCGGATACGGGCTTCGAATGAAAAACTGTTTTTT. Using reference TRBV27 and TRBJ1-4 for the parts outside the CDR3, the full variable domain is EAQVTQNPRYLITVTGKKLTVTCSQNMNHEYMSWYRQDPGLGLRQIYYSMNVEVTDKGDVPEGYKVSRKEKRNFPLILESPSPNQTSLYFCASSRIRASNEKLFFGSGTQLSVL.

The V gene is TRBV5-5, the J gene TRBJ2-7; D call uncertain. Trimming took off 2 bases at V and 6 bases at J, with 12 bases between the two ends. CDR1 is SGHKS and CDR2 is YYEKEE in the germline V gene (reference sequence). The CDR3 has 13 amino acids. CDR3 amino acids: CASSLLSLLEQYF. DNA for the CDR3: TGTGCCAGCAGCTTATTAAGTCTACTCGAGCAGTACTTC. Based on the CDR3 plus reference TRBV5-5 and TRBJ2-7, the full variable domain is DAGVTQSPTHLIKTRGQQVTLRCSPISGHKSVSWYQQVLGQGPQFIFQYYEKEERGRGNFPDRFSARQFPNYSSELNVNALLLGDSALYLCASSLLSLLEQYFGPGTRLTVT.

The J gene is TRBJ1-4, the V gene TRBV5-1; no definite D call. The V end lost 6 bases, the J end lost 0 bases, and 6 bases lay between the germline ends. The germline gives CDR1 SGHRS, CDR2 YFSETQ. The CDR3 runs to 13 residues. In nucleotides, the CDR3 is TGCGCCAGCAACCGGTCAACTAATGAAAAACTGTTTTTT. Amino acids: CASNRSTNEKLFF.

Details on this clone: The sample holds other DNA sequences that translate to the same CDR3. The V gene is TRBV9, the J gene TRBJ2-2; weak D call: TRBD2 (6 bases). Germline loops: CDR1 SGDLS, CDR2 YYNGEE. CDR3 length equals 13 residues. V lost 2 bases and J 5 bases, leaving 7 bases between the germline ends. The DNA for the CDR3 is TGTGCCAGCAGCGTGGGGAGGACCGGGGAGCTGTTTTTT. This sequence encodes CASSVGRTGELFF.

The V call is TRBV5-1, the J call TRBJ2-1; 9 positions agree with TRBD2. The CDR3 runs 14 residues. V shed 2 bases and J 6 bases; nucleotides not matched to a gene: 3. The germline CDR1 and CDR2 sequences are SGHRS and YFSETQ. CDR3 nucleotide sequence: TGCGCCAGCAGCTTTGCGGGAGGGCTCAATGAGCAGTTCTTC. Protein sequence: CASSFAGGLNEQFF.

Details on this clone: Other DNA sequences in the same sample also yield this CDR3. The J gene is TRBJ2-1, the V gene TRBV19; 12 nucleotides agree with TRBD2. Germline V lookup: CDR1 LNHDA, CDR2 SQIVND (reference sequence). The ends lost 0 bases at V and 4 bases at J; junction bases unmatched: 4. The CDR3 length is 17 residues. The DNA for the CDR3 is TGTGCCAGTAGTATAGATCTAACTAGCGGGAGGTACAATGAGCAGTTCTTC. Translated: CASSIDLTSGRYNEQFF.

This chain connects TRBV30 to TRBJ1-1, with D hard to call. V gave up 2 bases and J gave up 11 bases, with 15 bases separating them. CDR1 is GTSNPN, CDR2 SVGIG, per germline (reference sequence). CDR3 length: 12 residues. The CDR3 spells CAWSRRTLGAFF. In nucleotides, the CDR3 is TGTGCCTGGAGTCGACGGACGCTCGGCGCTTTCTTT. Using reference TRBV30 and TRBJ1-1 for the parts outside the CDR3, the full variable domain is SQTIHQWPATLVQPVGSPLSLECTVEGTSNPNLYWYRQAAGRGLQLLFYSVGIGQISSEVPQNLSASRPQDRQFILSSKKLLLSDSGFYLCAWSRRTLGAFFGQGTRLTVV.

This rearrangement joins TRBV6-4 to TRBJ2-7; 12 bases are shared with TRBD2. J lost 2 bases, V lost 7 bases, and 9 bases had no gene match. This CDR3 contains 16 residues. In germline, CDR1 is MRHNA, CDR2 SNTAGT. This CDR3 is CASMTSGRWEAYEQYF. The CDR3 nucleotides read TGTGCCAGCATGACTAGCGGGAGATGGGAAGCCTACGAGCAGTACTTC.

The rearrangement links TRBV27 to TRBJ1-2; TRBD1 matches 8 bases. The CDR3 has 12 residues. The germline V gene has CDR1 MNHEY and CDR2 SMNVEV (reference sequence). V lost 8 bases, J lost 7 bases, and 6 bases stayed unmatched. The chain's CDR3 is CASADRGSGYTF. DNA for the CDR3: TGTGCCAGCGCCGACAGGGGTAGTGGCTACACCTTC.

V and J are TRBV6-1 and TRBJ2-7; D perhaps matches TRBD1 (7 bases). V was shortened by 6 bases and J by 6 bases, with 15 bases between the two germline ends. Germline CDR1 is MNHNS and CDR2 is SASEGT. The CDR3 is 13 residues long. The CDR3 sequence is CASRAVQGGEQYF. The CDR3 bases are TGTGCCAGCAGGGCCGTTCAGGGGGGCGAGCAGTACTTC.

The gene calls are TRBV25-1 and TRBJ1-4; a weak D match, TRBD1 (5 bases). Looked up from germline, CDR1 is MGHDK and CDR2 is SYGVNS. Trimming took 4 bases from V and 3 from J, leaving 6 bases between them. The CDR3 is 13 amino acids. The CDR3 sequence: CASSGGPNEKLFF. CDR3 nucleotides: TGTGCCAGCAGTGGGGGCCCTAATGAAAAACTGTTTTTT.

A remark on this clone: Germline and junction disagree at one end, which may indicate a read error. This sequence joins TRBV7-7 and TRBJ2-5; TRBD2 matches 7 bases. CDR3 length equals 13 residues. Germline V gene lookup returns CDR1 SSHAT and CDR2 FNYEAQ (reference sequence). The CDR3 DNA sequence: TGTGCTAGCAGCTTAAGCGGGATAGAGACCCAGTACTTC. Translation: CASSLSGIETQYF. Variable domain in full (rest from reference TRBV7-7 and TRBJ2-5): GAGVSQSPRYKVTKRGQDVTLRCDPISSHATLYWYQQALGQGPEFLTYFNYEAQPDKSGLPSDRFSAERPEGSISTLTIQRTEQRDSAMYRCASSLSGIETQYFGPGTRLLVL.

This chain connects TRBV14 to TRBJ1-2; D is ambiguous. Germline CDR1 and CDR2: SGHDN and FVKESK. Trimming removed 2 bases from V and 7 bases from J, with 17 bases in between. There are 15 residues in the CDR3. The CDR3 protein is CASSQTTSSLTGYTF. CDR3 nucleotides: TGTGCCAGCAGCCAAACGACTAGCTCCTTGACTGGCTACACCTTC.

J is TRBJ2-5 and V is TRBV18, with TRBD1 matching 7 bases. The CDR3 loop spans 15 amino acids. Germline-derived CDR1 and CDR2 are KGHSH and LQKENI. V lost 3 bases to trimming and J lost 2 bases; unmatched junction nucleotides: 6. CDR3 sequence reads: CASSPRTGAQETQYF. As DNA, the CDR3 is TGTGCCAGCTCACCTCGGACAGGAGCGCAAGAGACCCAGTACTTC.

This chain connects TRBV6-5 to TRBJ2-1; tentatively, D is TRBD2 (5 bases). This CDR3 contains 13 residues. Germline V gives CDR1 MNHEY, CDR2 SVGAGI. With 0 bases removed from V and 13 bases from J, the gap between germline ends came to 13 bases. The CDR3 DNA reads as TGTGCCAGCAGTTACTCCAGACTACACCCCCAGTTCTTC. This sequence encodes CASSYSRLHPQFF.

The genes are TRBV6-6 and TRBJ2-2, with 7 positions matching TRBD1. V lost 7 bases and J lost 0; bases outside the gene matches: 5. Germline values: CDR1 MNHNY, CDR2 SVGAGI (reference sequence). The CDR3 totals 15 residues. CDR3 region: CASNPDRANTGELFF. The DNA of the CDR3 is TGTGCCAGCAACCCAGACAGGGCGAACACCGGGGAGCTGTTTTTT.

The J gene is TRBJ2-7, the V gene TRBV9, with TRBD2 matching 10 bases. The V gene's germline CDR1 is SGDLS and CDR2 YYNGEE. The CDR3 is 15 residues long. Trimming at V came to 2 bases and at J to 4 bases, leaving 6 bases not matched to a gene. CDR3 residues: CASSVQAGGQYEQYF. The DNA of the CDR3 is TGTGCCAGCAGCGTTCAAGCGGGAGGGCAATACGAGCAGTACTTC.

The gene calls are TRBV5-4 and TRBJ1-4; maybe TRBD1 (5 bases). This CDR3 spans 14 amino acids. Germline V CDR1 and CDR2: SGHNT, YYREEE (reference sequence). The germline V and J ends were trimmed by 1 base and 3 bases, with 7 bases remaining between them. CDR3 coding DNA: TGTGCCAGCAGCTTGCAGGGCTCTAATGAAAAACTGTTTTTT. Translation: CASSLQGSNEKLFF.

The chain carries TRBV18 and TRBJ2-7; D not certain. Germline values: CDR1 KGHSH, CDR2 LQKENI. The V and J ends lost 4 bases and 0 bases respectively, with 7 bases between them. This CDR3 comprises 13 residues. This CDR3 is CASSRTSSYEQYF. The CDR3 bases are TGTGCCAGCTCACGGACGAGCTCCTACGAGCAGTACTTC.

The chain joins TRBV21-1 to TRBJ2-4; no DNA check was done on the table's D call, TRBD1. TRBV21-1 is assigned pseudogene status. The CDR3 contains 14 residues. Written as DNA, the CDR3 is TGTGCCAGCAGCACCTTAGACAGGGGAAACATTCAGTACTTC. Its translation: CASSTLDRGNIQYF.

The CDR3 DNA reads TGTGCCAGCAGTGACCCCGGGACAAGCTATGGCTACACCTTC. Translating gives CASSDPGTSYGYTF. The chain links TRBV6-1 to TRBJ1-2, with D perhaps TRBD1 (6 bases). V dropped 3 bases and J dropped 4 bases, with 12 bases sitting between them. Per germline, CDR1 MNHNS and CDR2 SASEGT. CDR3 length equals 14 residues.

The chain uses TRBV5-4 and TRBJ2-1; D gene ambiguous. V was cut by 1 base and J by 2 bases, with 10 bases left in between. The CDR3 is made up of 15 amino acids. From germline, CDR1 is SGHNT and CDR2 YYREEE (reference sequence). CDR3 in DNA: TGTGCCAGCAGCTTGCACCTGCTGACCTACAATGAGCAGTTCTTC. Translating it yields CASSLHLLTYNEQFF.

The J gene is TRBJ2-7, the V gene TRBV5-6, with 7 nucleotides matching TRBD2. Germline V gene lookup returns CDR1 SGHDT and CDR2 YYEEEE. This CDR3 comprises 16 residues. V shed 0 bases, J shed 3 bases, and the junction held 9 bases outside the gene matches. CDR3 bases: TGTGCCAGCAGCTTGGAGAGGCGGGGGAGTGACTACGAGCAGTACTTC. It specifies CASSLERRGSDYEQYF.